This T cell receptor (beta chain) was profiled in a study of blood T cell repertoires in COVID-19. About the research overall: The origin of the acute and convalescent COVID-19 samples was the United States, Italy and Spain. From T cells, B-cell-depleted T cells, or PBMCs came the material, which was cDNA or gDNA.

Source study methods: Estimated nucleated cell counts came from reference gene primer amplification. Method: immunoSEQ multiplex PCR; TCRdb's copy keeps in-frame clones and lacks some. Clone size and the V and J calls come from that table; the DNA yielded D and trimming. The sample has 200,000 to 250,000 clones; roughly four fifths are singletons. Unmatched junction bases numbered 4, after V lost 11 bases and J lost 0 bases. This CDR3 is built from 13 residues. The origin of this receptor is a woman aged 40 to 50 with acute or convalescent COVID-19. Sequencing was performed on peripheral blood. This chain links TRBV12-3 or TRBV12-4 with TRBJ1-1; 9 bases are shared with TRBD1. The CDR3 DNA is TGTGCCGGGACAGGGAGTATGAACACTGAAGCTTTCTTT. Its translation: CAGTGSMNTEAFF.